The 25 T cell receptor beta chains below all came from one sample that was sequenced in a study of blood T cell repertoires in COVID-19. The data were produced by immunoSEQ multiplex PCR, yet TCRdb's version contains in-frame clones alone and is incomplete. Among fewer than 85,000 clones listed, around 83% were seen once. Sequenced input: peripheral blood. These receptors were taken from a man between 25 and 39 years old with COVID-19, enrolled during active disease.

The CDR3 DNA is TGTGCCAGCAGCCTCCGGGGGACAGGTTTAACAGATACGCAGTATTTT. It translates to CASSLRGTGLTDTQYF. V gene TRBV3-1 (or the pseudogene TRBV3-2) combines with J gene TRBJ2-3, with 8 bases matching TRBD1. The trim removed 4 bases at V and 3 bases at J, leaving 9 bases unmatched. CDR3 size: 16 residues. The germline V gene encodes CDR1 LGHDT and CDR2 YNNKEL (reference sequence).

The sample holds a few counts of this clone. The chain couples TRBV6-5 to TRBJ2-7; TRBD2 might be the D (6 bases). This CDR3 region has 13 residues. Trimming shortened V by 5 bases and J by 4 bases, and 12 bases separated the two germline ends. CDR1 is MNHEY, CDR2 SVGAGI, per germline. The CDR3 here is CASSKPGGYEQYF. The CDR3 coding sequence is TGTGCCAGCAGTAAACCCGGGGGATACGAGCAGTACTTC.

The rearrangement links TRBV6-2 or TRBV6-3 to TRBJ2-1; no definite D call. The CDR3 loop spans 14 amino acids. With 2 bases removed from V and 1 base from J, the gap between germline ends came to 6 bases. From germline, CDR1 is MNHEY and CDR2 SVGEGT. This CDR3 is CASSYDSSYNEQFF. Here the CDR3 DNA reads TGTGCCAGCAGTTACGACTCTTCCTACAATGAGCAGTTCTTC.

The chain uses TRBV6-1 and TRBJ2-3, with TRBD2 matching 10 bases. The length of the CDR3 is 15 residues. The J segment lost 3 bases and the V segment lost 3 bases, leaving 3 bases of the junction unmatched. Germline V gene lookup returns CDR1 MNHNS and CDR2 SASEGT. The CDR3 DNA is TGTGCCAGCAGTGACAGCGGGAGGGTGACAGATACGCAGTATTTT. The encoded protein is CASSDSGRVTDTQYF.

V gene TRBV19 combines with J gene TRBJ1-5; possible D gene TRBD1, 6 bases. CDR3 size: 16 residues. Germline V CDR1 and CDR2: LNHDA, SQIVND (reference sequence). V lost 5 bases, J lost 4 bases, and 18 bases lay in between. The CDR3 here is CASSFFSRGGNQPQHF. The CDR3, as DNA: TGTGCCAGTAGTTTCTTCAGCAGGGGAGGGAATCAGCCCCAGCATTTT.

Only a few counts were recorded for this clone. This chain connects TRBV6-4 to TRBJ2-3; D unresolved. This CDR3 is built from 13 residues. The V gene lost 6 bases and the J gene lost 4 bases, with 11 bases spanning the gap. Per the germline V gene, CDR1 is MRHNA and CDR2 is SNTAGT. The CDR3 protein is CASSAGEADTQYF. The CDR3 coding sequence is TGTGCCAGCAGCGCCGGAGAGGCAGATACGCAGTATTTT.

This chain's CDR3 is CASSPQGSYNEQFF. As DNA, the CDR3 is TGTGCCAGCAGTCCCCAGGGTTCCTACAATGAGCAGTTCTTC. J is TRBJ2-1 and V is TRBV6-2 or TRBV6-3, with D maybe TRBD1 (5 bases). CDR1 and CDR2 from the germline V gene are MNHEY and SVGEGT. Between the trimmed V and J ends, which lost 5 bases and 1 base, there was a span of 9 bases. This CDR3 is built from 14 residues.

The chain employs TRBV28 and TRBJ2-1; D is perhaps TRBD2 (6 bases). The CDR3 loop spans 15 amino acids. Germline CDR1 reads MDHEN; CDR2 reads SYDVKM. Trimming pared 5 bases from V and 5 bases from J, leaving 16 bases between. CDR3 in DNA: TGTGCCAGCAGTCGACGAGGACTATGGGACAATGAGCAGTTCTTC. It translates to CASSRRGLWDNEQFF.

This chain connects TRBV6-1 to TRBJ2-6, with unresolved D. The germline V gene has CDR1 MNHNS and CDR2 SASEGT. The germline V and J ends were trimmed by 2 bases and 2 bases, with 7 bases remaining between them. CDR3 length: 15 amino acids. DNA of the CDR3: TGTGCCAGCAGTGAACTGGGCCCTGGGGCCAACGTCCTGACTTTC. Its protein is CASSELGPGANVLTF.

The chain couples TRBV5-6 to TRBJ2-1; 9 positions match TRBD2. This CDR3 contains 16 residues. Trimming at V came to 7 bases and at J to 6 bases, leaving 14 bases not matched to a gene. CDR1 is SGHDT, CDR2 YYEEEE, per germline. CDR3 sequence reads: CASFQTAGGPINEQFF. The CDR3 DNA reads TGTGCCAGCTTTCAGACGGCGGGAGGGCCAATCAATGAGCAGTTCTTC.

This chain's CDR3 is CASSGRLADQETQYF. CDR3 DNA sequence: TGTGCCAGCAGCGGACGACTAGCGGACCAAGAGACCCAGTACTTC. V and J are TRBV7-2 and TRBJ2-5; TRBD2 aligns across 9 bases. The V segment lost 5 bases and the J segment 0 bases; nucleotides outside the gene matches: 4. Germline loops: CDR1 SGHTA, CDR2 FQGNSA. The CDR3 extends over 15 amino acids.

This sequence joins TRBV28 and TRBJ2-7; 7 positions match TRBD2. The trim removed 6 bases at V and 0 bases at J, leaving 11 bases unmatched. This CDR3 contains 16 residues. CDR1 and CDR2 (germline): MDHEN, SYDVKM. The CDR3 nucleotides read TGTGCCAGCAGCACCCTGGGCGGGAGTGTCTCCTACGAGCAGTACTTC. Translation gives CASSTLGGSVSYEQYF.

This clone appeared a single time. The chain recombines TRBV2 with TRBJ2-7; 10 positions agree with TRBD1. The CDR3 is 15 residues long. From germline, CDR1 is SNHLY and CDR2 FYNNEI. V lost 4 bases, J lost 6 bases, and 9 bases stayed unmatched. This CDR3 is CASSAPPWTGGEQYF. CDR3 coding DNA: TGTGCCAGCAGTGCCCCGCCATGGACAGGGGGCGAGCAGTACTTC. The full variable domain, with the rest looked up from reference TRBV2 and TRBJ2-7, is EPEVTQTPSHQVTQMGQEVILRCVPISNHLYFYWYRQILGQKVEFLVSFYNNEISEKSEIFDDQFSVERPDGSNFTLKIRSTKLEDSAMYFCASSAPPWTGGEQYFGPGTRLTVT.

The chain has TRBV6-5 and TRBJ2-1, with 8 bases that match TRBD2. The V gene's germline CDR1 is MNHEY and CDR2 SVGAGI. The CDR3 covers 14 residues. Trimming took 5 bases from V and 2 from J; bases not matched to a gene: 2. The CDR3 DNA is TGTGCCAGCAGTAGCGGGAGACCCTACAATGAGCAGTTCTTC. Its translation: CASSSGRPYNEQFF.

This clone is a singleton in its sample. This CDR3 is CASRPSGRGTGELFF. CDR3 nucleotide sequence: TGTGCCAGCAGACCTAGCGGGAGGGGGACCGGGGAGCTGTTTTTT. V gene TRBV5-6 combines with J gene TRBJ2-2, with TRBD2 identical over 12 bases. V lost 5 bases and J lost 5; bases outside the gene matches: 4. CDR1 and CDR2 from the germline V gene are SGHDT and YYEEEE. The CDR3 length is 15 residues.

The rearrangement uses TRBV4-1 and TRBJ1-2; weak D call: TRBD1 (5 bases). The ends were cut back, 2 bases at V and 2 bases at J, with 12 bases in the middle. CDR3 length equals 15 residues. Per germline, CDR1 MGHRA and CDR2 YSYEKL. As DNA, the CDR3 is TGCGCCAGCAGCCAATTATCGGACACCAACTATGGCTACACCTTC. Protein sequence: CASSQLSDTNYGYTF.

J is TRBJ2-5 and V is TRBV18; 13 positions agree with TRBD2. Germline lookup yields CDR1 KGHSH and CDR2 LQKENI. V was clipped by 3 bases and J by 0 bases; unmatched bases: 4. This CDR3 has 17 residues. This chain's CDR3 is CASSPGTSGMYQETQYF. DNA of the CDR3: TGTGCCAGCTCACCCGGGACTAGCGGGATGTACCAAGAGACCCAGTACTTC.

As concerns this clone: One end of the junction is discordant with germline, which a read error may explain. This rearrangement joins TRBV7-7 to TRBJ2-3; 9 bases align to TRBD2. The germline CDR1 and CDR2 sequences are SSHAT and FNYEAQ (reference sequence). This CDR3 region has 15 residues. CDR3 loop: CASSLGLAGTDTQYF. The CDR3 region has the DNA TGTGCTAGCAGCTTGGGACTAGCCGGCACAGATACGCAGTATTTT.

The chain employs TRBV6-5 and TRBJ2-5, with 7 bases matching TRBD2. J gave up 4 bases and V 10 bases, and 12 bases lay outside the gene matches. This CDR3 has 14 residues. Germline V gene data show CDR1 as MNHEY and CDR2 as SVGAGI. As DNA, the CDR3 is TGTGCCACCGAGTCGGCGGGAGTTGGAGAGACCCAGTACTTC. Its translation is CATESAGVGETQYF.

The chain has TRBV27 and TRBJ1-6; D remains ambiguous. V was trimmed by 2 bases and J by 6 bases, leaving 11 bases between them. Germline V gives CDR1 MNHEY, CDR2 SMNVEV (reference sequence). The CDR3 consists of 15 residues. Written as DNA, the CDR3 is TGTGCCAGCAGTTTAGAATATAGCATTAATTCACCCCTCCACTTT. Its protein is CASSLEYSINSPLHF.

The CDR3 spells CASSQRTLVQETQYF. In DNA form, the CDR3 reads TGTGCCAGCAGCCAGAGGACTCTGGTGCAGGAGACCCAGTACTTC. This sequence joins TRBV14 and TRBJ2-5, with D maybe TRBD2 (5 bases). CDR1 and CDR2 (germline): SGHDN, FVKESK. V lost 3 bases, J lost 5 bases, and 16 bases lay in between. The CDR3 totals 15 residues.

The chain links TRBV6-5 to TRBJ1-1; D is uncertain. Germline V lookup: CDR1 MNHEY, CDR2 SVGAGI. The CDR3 extends over 13 amino acids. With 2 bases removed from V and 1 base from J, the gap between germline ends came to 5 bases. In DNA, the CDR3 is TGTGCCAGCAGTTACATAGAGAACACTGAAGCTTTCTTT. Protein product: CASSYIENTEAFF.

The chain links TRBV2 to TRBJ2-2; D is possibly TRBD2 (5 bases). Deletions cut 4 bases from V and 5 bases from J, with 14 bases between. This CDR3 has 15 amino acids. Germline CDR1 and CDR2: SNHLY and FYNNEI. The CDR3 loop reads CASSVEGAPTGELFF. The DNA of the CDR3 is TGTGCCAGCAGTGTAGAGGGAGCCCCTACCGGGGAGCTGTTTTTT.

As concerns this clone: The germline gene is not matched at one end of the junction; a read error may be the cause. The chain is built from TRBV7-7 and TRBJ1-1; 9 positions match TRBD1. Germline lookup yields CDR1 SSHAT and CDR2 FNYEAQ (reference sequence). CDR3 length equals 15 residues. The CDR3 DNA sequence: TGTGCTAGCAGCCCCCCGACAGGGGGTATGACTGAAGCTTTCTTT. Its protein is CASSPPTGGMTEAFF. The variable domain in full, with the rest retrieved from reference TRBV7-7 and TRBJ1-1, is GAGVSQSPRYKVTKRGQDVTLRCDPISSHATLYWYQQALGQGPEFLTYFNYEAQPDKSGLPSDRFSAERPEGSISTLTIQRTEQRDSAMYRCASSPPTGGMTEAFFGQGTRLTVV.

This clone came up once. The chain combines TRBV5-1 with TRBJ1-2, with a weak D call TRBD1 (5 bases). The germline gives CDR1 SGHRS, CDR2 YFSETQ. V was pared by 6 bases and J by 1 base, with 16 bases between. The CDR3 totals 15 residues. CDR3 region: CASKDYGGNNYGYTF. CDR3 DNA sequence: TGCGCCAGCAAGGACTACGGGGGAAATAACTATGGCTACACCTTC.